The next 8 T cell receptor beta chains were all read from a single sample in a study of blood T cell repertoires in COVID-19. Sequencing used immunoSEQ multiplex PCR; TCRdb keeps in-frame clones, though not all of them. The sample includes over 200,000 clones, 83% of them seen just once. The sequencing sample was made of peripheral blood. Source of these receptors: a woman aged 40-49 years with active or convalescent COVID-19.

The V and J genes are TRBV30 and TRBJ1-3, with unresolved D. In germline, CDR1 is GTSNPN, CDR2 SVGIG (reference sequence). The CDR3 has 14 residues. Between the trimmed V and J ends, which lost 3 bases and 5 bases, there was a span of 14 bases. This CDR3 is CAWRSQVPRNTIYF. Written as DNA, the CDR3 is TGTGCCTGGAGATCCCAGGTCCCCAGAAACACCATATATTTT. The entire variable domain, with the rest obtained from reference TRBV30 and TRBJ1-3, is as follows: SQTIHQWPATLVQPVGSPLSLECTVEGTSNPNLYWYRQAAGRGLQLLFYSVGIGQISSEVPQNLSASRPQDRQFILSSKKLLLSDSGFYLCAWRSQVPRNTIYFGEGSWLTVV.

The gene calls are TRBV7-2 and TRBJ2-3; no clear D gene. This CDR3 is 14 amino acids long. The V and J ends lost 1 base and 1 base respectively, with 6 bases between them. In germline, CDR1 is SGHTA, CDR2 FQGNSA. The CDR3 DNA sequence: TGTGCCAGCAGCTTAGTCCCAGGCACAGATACGCAGTATTTT. As protein: CASSLVPGTDTQYF.

This sequence joins TRBV27 and TRBJ2-1; D not resolved. Trimming shortened V by 0 bases and J by 1 base, and 13 bases separated the two germline ends. Germline CDR1 and CDR2: MNHEY and SMNVEV (reference sequence). The CDR3 is 17 residues long. CDR3 protein: CASSLSTAETSYNEQFF. CDR3 sequence (DNA): TGTGCCAGCAGTTTATCCACCGCGGAAACGTCCTACAATGAGCAGTTCTTC.

The V and J genes are TRBV4-3 and TRBJ2-3; 8 nucleotides line up with TRBD2. Germline trimming cut 0 bases from V and 4 bases from J; bases unmatched to any gene: 6. CDR3 length: 16 residues. CDR1 LGHNA and CDR2 YSLEER come from the germline V gene. The CDR3 region is CASSQEPGGAPDTQYF. For the CDR3, the DNA is TGCGCCAGCAGCCAAGAACCCGGGGGGGCCCCAGATACGCAGTATTTT.

Notes on this clone: Distinct nucleotide sequences in the sample also encode this CDR3. The V and J genes are TRBV27 and TRBJ1-2, with D perhaps TRBD1 (6 bases). There are 14 residues in the CDR3. Germline CDR1 is MNHEY and CDR2 is SMNVEV (reference sequence). With 0 bases removed from V and 2 bases from J, the gap between germline ends came to 7 bases. CDR3 loop: CASSLSTGNYGYTF. The CDR3 coding sequence is TGTGCCAGCAGTTTATCAACAGGGAACTATGGCTACACCTTC.

This chain joins TRBV3-1 (or the pseudogene TRBV3-2) and TRBJ2-1; 10 positions agree with TRBD2. Germline V gene data show CDR1 as LGHDT and CDR2 as YNNKEL (reference sequence). The CDR3 covers 15 residues. V shed 2 bases, J shed 8 bases, and the junction held 6 bases outside the gene matches. CDR3 loop: CASSQLAGEWDEQFF. The DNA for the CDR3 is TGTGCCAGCAGCCAACTAGCGGGAGAGTGGGATGAGCAGTTCTTC.

The J gene is TRBJ2-7, the V gene TRBV6-1; 7 bases line up with TRBD2. Trimming took 3 bases from V and 3 from J; bases not matched to a gene: 8. The CDR3 is made up of 15 amino acids. Looked up from germline, CDR1 is MNHNS and CDR2 is SASEGT. CDR3 DNA: TGTGCCAGCAGTGATGGGGCGGGAGACATCTACGAGCAGTACTTC. This sequence encodes CASSDGAGDIYEQYF.

The chain employs TRBV15 and TRBJ1-2; D gene uncertain. The CDR3 is 13 residues long. CDR1 and CDR2 (germline): LNHNV, YYDKDF (reference sequence). Trimming stripped 5 bases from V and 14 bases from J, with 21 bases between. The CDR3 reads CATSPNLKSPLTF. In DNA, the CDR3 is TGTGCCACCAGCCCAAACTTAAAAAGCCCGTTAACCTTC.